The text below deals with one T cell receptor (beta chain). Its antigen is unknown. This CDR3 region has 17 residues. V lost 0 bases and J lost 6; bases outside the gene matches: 10. Germline loops: CDR1 LNHNV, CDR2 YYDKDF (reference sequence). Each of the donors had roughly 9.7 milliliters of peripheral blood drawn into EDTA-treated Vacutainer tubes. These data originate in a study of blood T cells in healthy people across ages. Findings and caveats of the study: In long-lived donors, naive CD4+ cell counts and diversity exceeded those of aged donors. The recorded TCR beta diversity per million T cells decreased in a roughly linear manner with age.

The use of a sample-barcoded 5' primer and a J-beta primer mix characterized a second PCR of 7 to 11 cycles. Every sample gave at least 3 million paired-end reads containing CDR3. Each CDR3 protein gets one entry after TCRdb re-called the 5' RACE reads with MiXCR. The data hold about 640,000 distinct CDR3 sequences, with 40% to 45% observed a single time. This clonotype was obtained from an older man in good health. The chain carries TRBV15 and TRBJ1-5; 8 nucleotides line up with TRBD1. What was sequenced was blood. CDR3 DNA: TGTGCCACCAGCAGAGATCGGAGGGGCCAGGGGGCTCAGCCCCAGCATTTT. Its translation: CATSRDRRGQGAQPQHF.